These 2 T cell receptor beta chains were all obtained from the same sample, sequenced in a study of blood T cell repertoires in COVID-19. Generated by immunoSEQ multiplex PCR, the TCRdb table keeps only in-frame clones and is missing some. The sample contains 150,000 to 200,000 clones, around nine tenths of which appear only once. The sample taken for sequencing was peripheral blood. The receptors shown here come from a young woman who had recovered from COVID-19.

The gene calls are TRBV7-9 and TRBJ2-1; 9 positions agree with TRBD2. The CDR3 is 15 residues long. Unmatched junction bases numbered 6, after V lost 3 bases and J lost 6 bases. Germline V gene sequence: CDR1 SEHNR, CDR2 FQNEAQ (reference sequence). CDR3 amino acids: CASSFLSGGINEQFF. DNA of the CDR3: TGTGCCAGCAGCTTCTTGAGCGGGGGGATCAATGAGCAGTTCTTC. The complete variable domain, with remaining parts taken from reference TRBV7-9 and TRBJ2-1, reads DTGVSQNPRHKITKRGQNVTFRCDPISEHNRLYWYRQTLGQGPEFLTYFQNEAQLEKSRLLSDRFSAERPKGSFSTLEIQRTEQGDSAMYLCASSFLSGGINEQFFGPGTRLTVL.

The rearrangement uses TRBV5-1 and TRBJ2-2, with D possibly TRBD1 on 6 matching bases. The CDR3 consists of 14 residues. Germline V CDR1 and CDR2: SGHRS, YFSETQ. The ends were cut back, 0 bases at V and 4 bases at J, with 7 bases in the middle. CDR3 coding DNA: TGCGCCAGCAGCTTGGGGGACACCACCGGGGAGCTGTTTTTT. It specifies CASSLGDTTGELFF.